This T cell receptor beta chain emerged from a study of blood T cell repertoires in COVID-19 (dated by TCRdb to about 2020). About the full investigation: Samples covering the acute and convalescent phases of COVID-19 were provided by collaborators in the United States, Italy and Spain. Subjects who had been exposed to COVID-19, were actively infected with it, or had recovered from it provided the deeply sampled blood TCRbeta repertoires that made up the dataset. Samples came from the ongoing ImmuneRACE study (first 160 participants) plus 1,254 subjects from 6 global collaborators. The prospective study material was composed of cDNA or gDNA derived from T cells, B-cell-depleted T cells, or PBMCs. A freely available public database, intended as a resource for researchers studying the immune response to SARS-CoV-2, is where the repertoires were released. HLA class I and class II types, where available, came from metadata supplied by the sample provider rather than from assay-based typing. Nearly every sample came with metadata listing a de-identified subject ID, COVID-19 status, age in years and sex. Findings and caveats that apply to the study as a whole: Clinical and demographic metadata were provided uncurated, with the amount varying by source and participant.

The immunoSEQ Assay, a bias-controlled multiplex PCR, was used to amplify TCRbeta CDR3 regions from genomic DNA. In the source study's methods: Nucleated cell counts per sample were estimated from amplification of reference gene primers within the assay. To quantify the absolute abundance of each unique TCRbeta CDR3 rearrangement, sequence reads were collapsed and filtered. For each sample, productive Simpson clonality was calculated as the square root of Simpson's diversity index across productive rearrangements. Drawn from immuneACCESS, this table holds only the in-frame rearrangements with V and J called that TCRdb kept. Clones are partly lost; checked studies trace under half to an unresolved V gene and leave the rest unexplained. That table supplies the V and J calls and clone size; D and trimming were determined from the DNA. This sample lists roughly 340,000 clones; 80% to 90% were detected once. In total, the top ten clones hold approximately 3% of the sample.

Concerning this clone: Its antigen is currently not known. Base qualities are not provided; no much larger clone lies one nucleotide away.

The CDR1 and CDR2 encoded by the germline V gene (reference sequence) are GTSNPN and SVGIG. The CDR3 contains 15 residues, cysteine and phenylalanine counted. The only DNA kept is the CDR3, 45 bases in frame from the first base. V and J lose 3 bases and 2 bases, and a span of 16 bases separates them. In Seattle, one collaborating source enrolled patients while the infection was active and tracked those patients longitudinally over the course of disease. Collaborating institutions collected whole blood in K2EDTA tubes following their own protocols. For TCRbeta analysis, collaborator samples were shipped as frozen whole blood, as isolated PBMCs, or as DNA extracted from either sample type.

The TCR originated in a woman aged 25 to 45 with COVID-19, enrolled during active disease. The chain employs TRBV30 and TRBJ1-1; no D gene is confidently identified. Material for sequencing was peripheral blood. This receptor carries the CDR3 CAWRPRQRLNTEAFF. In nucleotides, the sequence is TGTGCCTGGAGGCCCCGCCAGCGACTTAACACTGAAGCTTTCTTT.